The clone carrying this TCR beta chain was seen only a few times. Its target is not known. Amplification of TCR alpha and beta CDR3 regions from RNA used iRepertoire nested multiplex PCR. One-step reverse transcription and amplification started from approximately 100-400 ng of tissue mRNA or PBMC total RNA. TCRdb reanalysed the multiplex PCR reads using MiXCR and keeps one entry per CDR3 protein. Altogether approximately 190,000 distinct CDR3 sequences are present, roughly 32% being singletons, with the ten largest covering just over 20%. This record comes from a study of glioma-infiltrating T cells. Study-level points and caveats: Very few CDR3 sequences were shared between tissue and blood. Non-neoplastic patients had below-expected tissue-blood divergence, while all gliomas exceeded expectation.

Source material: glioma tissue, nonneoplastic brain tissue, or PBMCs (not recorded which). The clonotype comes from a human donor with low-grade glioma or glioblastoma, undergoing nonglioma brain surgery, or in good health (not recorded which).

The CDR3 protein is CSVPGSGNSYEQYF. CDR3 nucleotide sequence: TGCAGCGTTCCGGGGTCAGGTAACTCCTACGAGCAGTACTTC. V usage is TRBV29-1 and J usage is TRBJ2-7; weak D call: TRBD2 (5 bases). In germline, CDR1 is SQVTM, CDR2 ANQGSEA. Trimming left V 5 bases short and J 0 bases short, with 14 bases between. The CDR3 spans 14 residues.